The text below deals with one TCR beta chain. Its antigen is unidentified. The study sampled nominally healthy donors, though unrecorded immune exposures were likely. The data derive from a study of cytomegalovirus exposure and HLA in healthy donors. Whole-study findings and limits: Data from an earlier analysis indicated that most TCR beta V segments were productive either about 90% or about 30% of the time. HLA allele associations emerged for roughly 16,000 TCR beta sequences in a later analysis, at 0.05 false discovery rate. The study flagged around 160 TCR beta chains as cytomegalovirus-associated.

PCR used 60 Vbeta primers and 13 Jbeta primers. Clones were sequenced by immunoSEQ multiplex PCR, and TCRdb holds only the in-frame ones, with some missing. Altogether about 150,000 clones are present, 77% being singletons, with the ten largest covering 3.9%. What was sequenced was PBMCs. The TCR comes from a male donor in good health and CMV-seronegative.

CDR3 in amino acids: CASSLYRITSYGYTF. Here the CDR3 DNA reads TGTGCCAGCAGCTTATATCGTATAACTTCCTATGGCTACACCTTC. The chain carries TRBV7-8 and TRBJ1-2; D is undetermined. Trimming left V 2 bases short and J 4 bases short, with 14 bases between. The V gene's germline CDR1 is SGHVS and CDR2 FQNEAQ. The CDR3 runs to 15 residues. The full variable domain, rest sourced from reference TRBV7-8 and TRBJ1-2, is GAGVSQSPRYKVAKRGQDVALRCDPISGHVSLFWYQQALGQGPEFLTYFQNEAQLDKSGLPSDRFFAERPEGSVSTLKIQRTQQEDSAVYLCASSLYRITSYGYTFGSGTRLTVV.